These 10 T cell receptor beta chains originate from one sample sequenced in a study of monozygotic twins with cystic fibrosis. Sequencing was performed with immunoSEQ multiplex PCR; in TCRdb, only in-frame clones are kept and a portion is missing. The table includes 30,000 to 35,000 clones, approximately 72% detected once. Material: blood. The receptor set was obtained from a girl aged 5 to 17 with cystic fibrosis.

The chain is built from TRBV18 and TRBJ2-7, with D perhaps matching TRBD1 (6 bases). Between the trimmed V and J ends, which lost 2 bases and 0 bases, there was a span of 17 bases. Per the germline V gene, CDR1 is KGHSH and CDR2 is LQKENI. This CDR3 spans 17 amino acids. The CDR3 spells CASSPTSTGASSYEQYV. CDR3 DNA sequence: TGTGCCAGCTCACCAACCTCGACAGGTGCGAGCTCCTACGAGCAGTACGTC.

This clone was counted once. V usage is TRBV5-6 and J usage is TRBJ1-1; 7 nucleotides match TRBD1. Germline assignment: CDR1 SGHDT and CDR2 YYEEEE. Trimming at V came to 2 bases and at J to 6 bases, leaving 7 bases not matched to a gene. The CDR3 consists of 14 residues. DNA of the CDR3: TGTGCCAGCAGCTTAGTCCCAACAGGGGCTGAAGCTTTCTTT. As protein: CASSLVPTGAEAFF.

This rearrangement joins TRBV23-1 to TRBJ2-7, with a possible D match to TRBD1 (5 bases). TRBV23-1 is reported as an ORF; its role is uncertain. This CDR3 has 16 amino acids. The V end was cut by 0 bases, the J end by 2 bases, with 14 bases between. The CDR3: CASSQSSRQRPYEQYF. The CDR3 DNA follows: TGCGCCAGCAGTCAATCGAGTCGACAGAGACCCTACGAGCAGTACTTC.

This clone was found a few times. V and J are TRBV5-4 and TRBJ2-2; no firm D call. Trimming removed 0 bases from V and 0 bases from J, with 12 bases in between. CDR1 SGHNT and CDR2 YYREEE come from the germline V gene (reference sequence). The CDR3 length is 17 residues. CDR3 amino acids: CASSLAVSQANTGELFF. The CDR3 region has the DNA TGTGCCAGCAGCTTGGCTGTCAGCCAAGCGAACACCGGGGAGCTGTTTTTT.

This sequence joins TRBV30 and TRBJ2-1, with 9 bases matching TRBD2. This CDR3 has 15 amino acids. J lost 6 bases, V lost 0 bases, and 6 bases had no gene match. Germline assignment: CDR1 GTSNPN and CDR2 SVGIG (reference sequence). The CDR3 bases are TGTGCCTGGAGTGTACTTGTGACTAGCGGCAATGAGCAGTTCTTC. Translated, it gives CAWSVLVTSGNEQFF.

Here the CDR3 reads CASRTSGYEQYF. CDR3 bases: TGTGCCAGCAGGACTAGCGGCTACGAGCAGTACTTC. The chain recombines TRBV28 with TRBJ2-7; 9 bases line up with TRBD2. Germline V lookup: CDR1 MDHEN, CDR2 SYDVKM. J was trimmed by 3 bases and V by 6 bases; bases with no gene match: 0. The CDR3 sequence is 12 residues long. The full variable domain, completed using reference TRBV28 and TRBJ2-7, is DVKVTQSSRYLVKRTGEKVFLECVQDMDHENMFWYRQDPGLGLRLIYFSYDVKMKEKGDIPEGYSVSREKKERFSLILESASTNQTSMYLCASRTSGYEQYFGPGTRLTVT.

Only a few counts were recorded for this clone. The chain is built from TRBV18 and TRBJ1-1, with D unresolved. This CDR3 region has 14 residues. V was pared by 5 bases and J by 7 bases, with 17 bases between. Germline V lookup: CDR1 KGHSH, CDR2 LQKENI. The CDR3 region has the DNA TGTGCCAGCTCAACCATCTCACAGACTTTTGAAGCTTTCTTT. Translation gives CASSTISQTFEAFF.

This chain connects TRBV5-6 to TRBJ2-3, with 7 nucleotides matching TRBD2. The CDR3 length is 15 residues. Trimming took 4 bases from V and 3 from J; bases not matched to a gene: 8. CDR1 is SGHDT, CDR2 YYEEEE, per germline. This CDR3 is CASSRGSRQTDTQYF. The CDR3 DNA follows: TGTGCCAGCAGCCGCGGGAGCCGGCAGACAGATACGCAGTATTTT.

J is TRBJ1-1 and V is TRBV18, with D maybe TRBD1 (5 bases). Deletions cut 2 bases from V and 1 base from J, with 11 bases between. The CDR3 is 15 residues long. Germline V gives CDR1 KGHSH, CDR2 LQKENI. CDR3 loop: CASSPIDSPNTEAFF. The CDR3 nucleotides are TGTGCCAGCTCACCAATCGACAGCCCGAACACTGAAGCTTTCTTT.

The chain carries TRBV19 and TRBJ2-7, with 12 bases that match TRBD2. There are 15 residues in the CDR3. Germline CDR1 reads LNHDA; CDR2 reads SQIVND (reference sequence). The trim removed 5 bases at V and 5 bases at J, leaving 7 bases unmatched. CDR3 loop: CASSPRLAGDHEQYF. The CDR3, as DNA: TGTGCCAGTAGTCCCAGACTAGCGGGAGACCACGAGCAGTACTTC.